Described below is a single TCR beta chain sequence and its context. Its antigen is still unknown. Profiling relied on immunoSEQ multiplex PCR, and the TCRdb table lists in-frame clones only, not all of them. The sample contains around 170,000 clones, 80% to 95% of which appear only once. This record belongs to a study of T cell responses to AZD1222 COVID-19 vaccine. General study findings and limits: Donors skewed white British and female; clonal diversity was possibly underestimated. Dominant at 160-218 and 743-854, vaccine-associated CD4 TCRs also spanned spike. Repertoires were obtained solely post-peak T cell response.

Samples with a second dose at about 4 or about 12 weeks were pooled together. The germline V gene encodes CDR1 MDHEN and CDR2 SYDVKM. This CDR3 is 13 amino acids long. V was shortened by 6 bases and J by 4 bases, with 12 bases between the two germline ends. The chain joins TRBV28 to TRBJ1-2, with TRBD1 as a possible D gene (5 bases). This TCR came from an adult who received the AZD1222 COVID-19 vaccine. Material: peripheral blood, obtained 28 days after the second AZD1222 dose. Here the CDR3 reads CASSLQALYGYTF. The CDR3 coding sequence is TGTGCCAGCAGCCTACAGGCACTCTATGGCTACACCTTC.